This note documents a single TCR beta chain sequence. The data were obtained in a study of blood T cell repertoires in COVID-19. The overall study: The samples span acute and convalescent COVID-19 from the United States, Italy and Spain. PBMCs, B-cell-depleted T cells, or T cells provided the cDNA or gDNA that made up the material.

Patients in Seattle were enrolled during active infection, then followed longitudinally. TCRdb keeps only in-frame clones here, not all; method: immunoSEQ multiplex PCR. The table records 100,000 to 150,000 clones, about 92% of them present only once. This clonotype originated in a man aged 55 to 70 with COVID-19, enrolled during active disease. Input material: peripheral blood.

The CDR3 nucleotides read TGTGCCAGCAGCTTGGCTGCAGGTTCCTCCTACGAGCAGTACTTC. Translating gives CASSLAAGSSYEQYF. The chain carries TRBV5-5 and TRBJ2-7; D is unresolved. V dropped 0 bases and J dropped 0 bases, with 10 bases sitting between them. Germline CDR1 is SGHKS and CDR2 is YYEKEE (reference sequence). The CDR3 totals 15 residues.